The T cell receptor beta chain described here comes from a study of CD8+ T cells in alopecia areata. Treatment of the sample: oral pan-JAK inhibitor, 5-10 mg twice daily. The sequencing template was cDNA reverse transcribed from extracted RNA. Sequencing used immunoSEQ multiplex PCR; TCRdb keeps in-frame clones, though not all of them. Of approximately 120,000 clones in the sample, roughly 55% were seen once. The sample was CD4+ T cells sorted from blood, taken at week 4, from a patient treated with tofacitinib. The clonotype was recovered from a human donor with alopecia areata.

The CDR3 coding sequence is TGCAGCGTTGACGGGCGGGGGCCATTCACAGATACGCAGTATTTT. Its translation: CSVDGRGPFTDTQYF. V and J are TRBV29-1 and TRBJ2-3; possibly TRBD2 for D (7 bases). Deletions cut 3 bases from V and 2 bases from J, with 15 bases between. The germline gives CDR1 SQVTM, CDR2 ANQGSEA. This CDR3 has 15 residues.